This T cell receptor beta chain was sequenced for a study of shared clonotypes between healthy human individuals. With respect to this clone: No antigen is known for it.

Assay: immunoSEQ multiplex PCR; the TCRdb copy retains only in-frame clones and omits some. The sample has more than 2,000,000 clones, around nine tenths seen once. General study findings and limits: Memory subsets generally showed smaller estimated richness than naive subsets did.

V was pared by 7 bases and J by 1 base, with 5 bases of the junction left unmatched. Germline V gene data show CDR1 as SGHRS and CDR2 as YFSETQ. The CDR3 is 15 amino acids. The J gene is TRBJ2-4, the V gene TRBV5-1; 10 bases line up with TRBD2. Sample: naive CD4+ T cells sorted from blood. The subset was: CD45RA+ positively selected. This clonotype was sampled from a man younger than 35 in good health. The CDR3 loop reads CASGTSGDAKNIQYF. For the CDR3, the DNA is TGCGCCAGCGGAACTAGCGGGGATGCCAAAAACATTCAGTACTTC. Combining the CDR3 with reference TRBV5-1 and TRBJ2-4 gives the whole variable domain KAGVTQTPRYLIKTRGQQVTLSCSPISGHRSVSWYQQTPGQGLQFLFEYFSETQRNKGNFPGRFSGRQFSNSRSEMNVSTLELGDSALYLCASGTSGDAKNIQYFGAGTRLSVL.